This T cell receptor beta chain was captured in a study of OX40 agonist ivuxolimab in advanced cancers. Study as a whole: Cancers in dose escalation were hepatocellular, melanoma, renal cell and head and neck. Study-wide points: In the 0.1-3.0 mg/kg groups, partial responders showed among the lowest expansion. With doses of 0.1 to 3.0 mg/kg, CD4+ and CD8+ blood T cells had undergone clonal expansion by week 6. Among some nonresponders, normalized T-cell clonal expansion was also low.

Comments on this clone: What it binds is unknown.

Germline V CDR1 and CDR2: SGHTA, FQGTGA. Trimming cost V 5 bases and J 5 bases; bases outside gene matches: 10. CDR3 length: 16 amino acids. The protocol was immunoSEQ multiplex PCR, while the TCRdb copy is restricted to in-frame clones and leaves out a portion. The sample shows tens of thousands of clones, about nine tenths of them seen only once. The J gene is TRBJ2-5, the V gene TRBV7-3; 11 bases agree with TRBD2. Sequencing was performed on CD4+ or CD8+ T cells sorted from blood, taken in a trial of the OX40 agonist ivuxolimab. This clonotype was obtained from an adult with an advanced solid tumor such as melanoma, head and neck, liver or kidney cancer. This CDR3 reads CASSTLAGGGQETQYF. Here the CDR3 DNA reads TGTGCCAGCAGCACGCTAGCGGGAGGAGGGCAGGAGACCCAGTACTTC.